This entry describes one T cell receptor (beta chain). Germline lookup yields CDR1 MDHEN and CDR2 SYDVKM. The V and J ends lost 10 bases and 7 bases, in that order; junction bases with no gene match: 13. The CDR3 is 15 residues long. The sample comes from a study of cytomegalovirus exposure and HLA in healthy donors. The study ran its PCR with 60 Vbeta and 13 Jbeta primers. TCRdb's table, derived via immunoSEQ multiplex PCR, lists solely in-frame clones and lacks some. The table lists more than 200,000 clones, 55% to 75% of them singletons. The chain uses TRBV28 and TRBJ2-2; 9 bases fit TRBD1. The TCR originated in a man aged 40-49 years in good health and CMV-seropositive. Sequencing was done on a sample of PBMCs. The CDR3 region has the DNA TGTGCCACCCATCCGGGACAGGGAATTGGCGGGGAGCTGTTTTTT. This translates into CATHPGQGIGGELFF.